Listed below are T cell receptor beta chains from one sample, sequenced in a study of blood T cell repertoires in COVID-19. The data were produced by immunoSEQ multiplex PCR, yet TCRdb's version contains in-frame clones alone and is incomplete. The table has roughly 250,000 clones, about 90% seen once; the top ten hold approximately 2%. Sequencing was performed on PBMCs or T cells enriched from blood (not recorded which). All receptors come from a woman aged 18-29 years who had recovered from COVID-19. Each CDR3 is given with its conserved first and last residue. D genes are given only for firm matches. Rows give clone size only sometimes, using once, few, many, or a class for an expanded clone.

j_gene: TRBJ2-2
abundance: -
v_gene: TRBV11-3
d_gene: TRBD2
CDR3aa: CASSDWTSEGGELFF
CDR3nt: TGTGCCAGCAGCGACTGGACTAGCGAAGGCGGGGAGCTGTTTTTT

j_gene: TRBJ2-3
abundance: -
v_gene: TRBV24-1
d_gene: TRBD2
CDR3aa: CATSDPRGADTQYF
CDR3nt: TGTGCCACCAGTGACCCGCGGGGGGCAGATACGCAGTATTTT

j_gene: TRBJ2-2
abundance: -
v_gene: TRBV2
d_gene: -
CDR3aa: CASSEAYTTGELFF
CDR3nt: TGTGCCAGCAGTGAAGCTTACACCACCGGGGAGCTGTTTTTT

j_gene: TRBJ2-3
abundance: -
v_gene: TRBV29-1
d_gene: -
CDR3aa: CSVRGLSPTDTQYF
CDR3nt: TGCAGCGTTCGTGGACTATCCCCCACAGATACGCAGTATTTT

j_gene: TRBJ1-5
abundance: once
v_gene: TRBV27
d_gene: -
CDR3aa: CASSLYGDQPQHF
CDR3nt: TGTGCCAGCAGTTTATATGGAGATCAGCCCCAGCATTTT

j_gene: TRBJ1-1
abundance: -
v_gene: TRBV5-6
d_gene: -
CDR3aa: CASSLVPTLNTEAFF
CDR3nt: TGTGCCAGCAGCTTGGTGCCAACTTTGAACACTGAAGCTTTCTTT

j_gene: TRBJ2-3
abundance: -
v_gene: TRBV18
d_gene: TRBD1
CDR3aa: CASSPWDRGRTDTQYF
CDR3nt: TGTGCCAGCTCACCTTGGGACAGGGGGCGAACAGATACGCAGTATTTT

j_gene: TRBJ1-6
abundance: -
v_gene: TRBV18
d_gene: -
CDR3aa: CASSSFSNSPLHF
CDR3nt: TGTGCCAGCTCATCCTTCTCTAATTCACCCCTCCACTTT

j_gene: TRBJ1-2
abundance: once
v_gene: TRBV19
d_gene: -
CDR3aa: CASSRGGVNGYTF
CDR3nt: TGTGCCAGTAGTAGGGGGGGCGTGAATGGCTACACCTTC

j_gene: TRBJ1-5
abundance: -
v_gene: TRBV6-5
d_gene: TRBD1
CDR3aa: CASSPGGFSNQPQHF
CDR3nt: TGTGCCAGCAGTCCAGGGGGTTTTAGCAATCAGCCCCAGCATTTT

j_gene: TRBJ2-7
abundance: -
v_gene: TRBV25-1
d_gene: TRBD2
CDR3aa: CASRRGAAYEQYF
CDR3nt: TGTGCCAGCAGGCGGGGGGCTGCCTACGAGCAGTACTTC

j_gene: TRBJ1-2
abundance: once
v_gene: TRBV4-2
d_gene: TRBD1
CDR3aa: CASSQSDRENGYTF
CDR3nt: TGTGCCAGCAGCCAAAGCGACAGGGAAAATGGCTACACCTTC

j_gene: TRBJ2-7
abundance: -
v_gene: TRBV28
d_gene: TRBD1
CDR3aa: CASFPTGGYEQYF
CDR3nt: TGTGCCAGTTTTCCGACAGGGGGCTACGAGCAGTACTTC

j_gene: TRBJ1-2
abundance: -
v_gene: TRBV6-5
d_gene: -
CDR3aa: CASRRGRRDGYTF
CDR3nt: TGTGCCAGCAGGCGGGGCCGCAGGGACGGCTACACCTTC

j_gene: TRBJ1-2
abundance: -
v_gene: TRBV11-1
d_gene: TRBD1
CDR3aa: CASSLTGQGYGYTF
CDR3nt: TGTGCCAGCAGCTTAACGGGACAGGGGTATGGCTACACCTTC

j_gene: TRBJ1-2
abundance: -
v_gene: TRBV7-9
d_gene: -
CDR3aa: CASSSTSGGYTF
CDR3nt: TGTGCCAGCAGCTCAACGAGCGGTGGCTACACCTTC